This T cell receptor beta chain comes out of a study of shared clonotypes between healthy human individuals. This CDR3 has 14 amino acids. Trimming cost V 7 bases and J 4 bases, with 14 bases left between them. Looked up from germline, CDR1 is PRHDT and CDR2 is FYEKMQ (reference sequence). Naive CD8 cells were CD45RO-negative, positively selected for CCR7, excluding terminally differentiated effector memory CD45RA+ cells. Free of recent acute infections or vaccinations, the donors were healthy HIV-negative adults. Using immunoSEQ multiplex PCR, the repertoire was profiled, and TCRdb retains in-frame clones only, with some absent. The data hold about 2.1 million clones, with 93% observed a single time.

The specimen sequenced was naive CD8+ T cells from PBMCs. The TCR sequence derives from a man aged 18 to 29 in good health. Some clones in this sample may be carry-over from other donors' samples. This chain connects TRBV13 to TRBJ1-3; D might be TRBD1 (5 bases). DNA for the CDR3: TGTGCCAGCATCCACAGGCTTGACGGAAACACCATATATTTT. Amino acids: CASIHRLDGNTIYF.